These 24 T cell receptor beta chains were sequenced from one sample in a study of regulatory T cells in long-lasting Graves disease. Library construction for TCR beta used iRepertoire HTBI primers and Arm-PCR of CDR3 regions. TCRdb fed the multiplex PCR reads into MiXCR, producing one record per CDR3 protein. The table lists under 300,000 distinct CDR3 sequences, around 20% of them singletons, with around 14% in the top ten. Time point: newly diagnosed GD, antithyroid drugs for less than 3 months. Scientists built the TCR library using RNA that was extracted from PBMCs. The sample consisted of peripheral blood mononuclear cells (PBMCs), taken at new diagnosis, from a patient treated with antithyroid drugs. These receptor sequences come from a female donor with Graves disease.

In the case of this clonotype: A far larger clone lies a single base away; this is likely a read error. No conserved phenylalanine or tryptophan ends this CDR3, so it is likely a read error. The rearrangement links TRBV12-3 or TRBV12-4 to TRBJ1-6; D not certain. CDR3 length: 12 amino acids. The V end lost 3 bases, the J end lost 7 bases, and 4 bases lay between the germline ends. The CDR3 sequence: CASSLGNSPLHL. As DNA, the CDR3 is TGTGCCAGCAGTTTGGGGAATTCACCCCTCCACCTT.

This clonotype was counted ten times or more. The rearrangement uses TRBV27 and TRBJ1-2; TRBD1 might be the D (6 bases). Germline V gene sequence: CDR1 MNHEY, CDR2 SMNVEV (reference sequence). V dropped 5 bases and J dropped 6 bases, with 13 bases sitting between them. The length of the CDR3 is 13 residues. The DNA of the CDR3 is TGTGCCAGCAGTGTACAGGGTTTCAATGGCTACACCTTC. This codes for CASSVQGFNGYTF.

The chain joins TRBV6-2 or TRBV6-3 to TRBJ1-6; D call uncertain. Germline V lookup: CDR1 MNHEY, CDR2 SVGEGT. V dropped 2 bases and J dropped 7 bases, with 6 bases sitting between them. The CDR3 length is 13 residues. The CDR3 spells CASSYMENSPLHF. The DNA for the CDR3 is TGTGCCAGCAGTTACATGGAGAATTCACCCCTCCACTTT.

This clonotype was recorded many times. J is TRBJ1-2 and V is TRBV10-3; D gene uncertain. Germline assignment: CDR1 ENHRY and CDR2 SYGVKD. The V end lost 6 bases, the J end lost 2 bases, and 16 bases lay between the germline ends. The CDR3 is 15 residues long. The CDR3 is CAIRGTETRNYGYTF. The CDR3, as DNA: TGTGCCATCAGGGGCACGGAAACTAGAAACTATGGCTACACCTTC.

Only a few counts were recorded for this clonotype. The chain uses TRBV5-4 and TRBJ2-2; a weak D match, TRBD1 (5 bases). The CDR3 runs 14 residues. With 5 bases removed from V and 5 bases from J, the gap between germline ends came to 13 bases. Germline values: CDR1 SGHNT, CDR2 YYREEE (reference sequence). The DNA of the CDR3 is TGTGCCAGCAGGAAGACAGTAGAGACCGGGGAGCTGTTTTTT. This sequence encodes CASRKTVETGELFF.

This clonotype has ten or more counts. V usage is TRBV7-2 and J usage is TRBJ1-2, with unresolved D. This CDR3 is built from 14 residues. Per germline, CDR1 SGHTA and CDR2 FQGNSA. V lost 2 bases and J lost 4, with 11 bases in between. The DNA of the CDR3 is TGTGCCAGCAGCTTACAGCCGGGGAGCTATGGCTACACCTTC. Its protein product is CASSLQPGSYGYTF. Full variable domain (remainder filled in from reference TRBV7-2 and TRBJ1-2): GAGVSQSPSNKVTEKGKDVELRCDPISGHTALYWYRQSLGQGLEFLIYFQGNSAPDKSGLPSDRFSAERTGGSVSTLTIQRTQQEDSAVYLCASSLQPGSYGYTFGSGTRLTVV.

This clonotype was seen ten or more times. The rearrangement joins TRBV2 to TRBJ1-3; D possibly corresponds to TRBD1 (5 bases). The V and J ends lost 5 bases and 0 bases respectively, with 8 bases between them. Germline values: CDR1 SNHLY, CDR2 FYNNEI. The CDR3 covers 14 residues. CDR3 DNA sequence: TGTGCCAGCAGTCCCCAGGGCTCTGGAAACACCATATATTTT. Its protein is CASSPQGSGNTIYF.

This clonotype has ten or more counts. Since a much larger clone is just one base distant, this may be a read error. V is TRBV11-2 and J is TRBJ2-3; 7 bases are a match to TRBD2. V lost 8 bases to trimming and J lost 4 bases; unmatched junction nucleotides: 9. The CDR3 is 14 residues long. Germline V CDR1 and CDR2: SGHAT, FQNNGV. The CDR3 loop is CASLTSERPDTQYF. As DNA, the CDR3 is TGTGCCAGCCTCACTAGCGAGAGACCAGATACGCAGTATTTT. The full variable domain, rest sourced from reference TRBV11-2 and TRBJ2-3, is EAGVAQSPRYKIIEKRQSVAFWCNPISGHATLYWYQQILGQGPKLLIQFQNNGVVDDSQLPKDRFSAERLKGVDSTLKIQPAKLEDSAVYLCASLTSERPDTQYFGPGTRLTVL.

V is TRBV13 and J is TRBJ2-1; the D gene is possibly TRBD1 (6 bases). This CDR3 spans 16 amino acids. The V gene's germline CDR1 is PRHDT and CDR2 FYEKMQ (reference sequence). Trimming left V 3 bases short and J 0 bases short, with 12 bases between. CDR3 DNA sequence: TGTGCCAGCAGCTTGGGGGCGGGTGTCTCCTACAATGAGCAGTTCTTC. Translating gives CASSLGAGVSYNEQFF.

This chain connects TRBV2 to TRBJ2-3; 7 nucleotides agree with TRBD2. Germline CDR1 reads SNHLY; CDR2 reads FYNNEI. Unmatched junction bases numbered 8, after V lost 5 bases and J lost 0 bases. The CDR3 loop spans 16 amino acids. The CDR3 nucleotides read TGTGCCAGCAGTATTCGGGGTAGCGGGAGCACAGATACGCAGTATTTT. As protein: CASSIRGSGSTDTQYF.

This clonotype appeared many times. This sequence joins TRBV19 and TRBJ1-1, with a tentative D call TRBD1 (5 bases). V lost 2 bases to trimming and J lost 4 bases, with 11 bases between them. CDR1 LNHDA and CDR2 SQIVND come from the germline V gene (reference sequence). The CDR3 contains 14 residues. The CDR3 bases are TGTGCCAGTAGTATATTTCAGGGAAGCACTGAAGCTTTCTTT. Protein: CASSIFQGSTEAFF.

This clonotype was counted ten times or more. This chain joins TRBV29-1 and TRBJ1-4; D uncertain. The CDR3 sequence is 13 residues long. The ends were cut back, 6 bases at V and 3 bases at J, with 11 bases in the middle. CDR1 is SQVTM and CDR2 is ANQGSEA in the germline V gene. CDR3 loop: CSVAQSANEKLFF. The CDR3 DNA reads TGCAGCGTAGCCCAATCAGCTAATGAAAAACTGTTTTTT.

This clonotype was observed many times. The chain is built from TRBV30 and TRBJ2-1; 9 bases agree with TRBD1. V shed 8 bases and J 15 bases; nucleotides not matched to a gene: 17. The CDR3 covers 13 residues. Per the germline V gene, CDR1 is GTSNPN and CDR2 is SVGIG (reference sequence). The CDR3 sequence is CAGTSPGQGVRFF. For the CDR3, the DNA is TGTGCCGGAACTTCGCCGGGACAGGGAGTTAGGTTCTTC.

This clonotype was detected only a few times. The CDR3 ends on some other residue instead of the conserved phenylalanine or tryptophan, so this is likely a read error. The chain is built from TRBV6-2 or TRBV6-3 and TRBJ1-2, with 9 bases lining up with TRBD1. V lost 5 bases to trimming and J lost 8 bases; unmatched junction nucleotides: 9. The length of the CDR3 is 14 residues. Germline loops: CDR1 MNHEY, CDR2 SVGEGT. The CDR3 region has the DNA TGTGCCAGCAGTCCTTCAACAGGGGGCTTGGGCTACACCCTC. Translating it yields CASSPSTGGLGYTL.

About this clonotype: The CDR3 carries no conserved terminal phenylalanine or tryptophan, so it likely arises from a read error. The V and J genes are TRBV6-2 or TRBV6-3 and TRBJ2-3, with TRBD2 matching 8 bases. The CDR3 spans 15 residues. V was pared by 6 bases and J by 5 bases, with 10 bases of the junction left unmatched. CDR1 is MNHEY, CDR2 SVGEGT, per germline. In DNA form, the CDR3 reads TGTGCCAGCAGAGCTGTCGGGGGGGCGGGAGATACGCAGTATCTT. It codes for CASRAVGGAGDTQYL.

The chain couples TRBV4-2 to TRBJ1-2; D remains ambiguous. The CDR3 is 14 residues long. CDR1 LGHNA and CDR2 YNFKEQ come from the germline V gene. Trimming took 0 bases from V and 4 from J, leaving 9 bases between them. The CDR3 protein is CASSQDLGFYGYTF. The DNA for the CDR3 is TGTGCCAGCAGCCAAGATTTAGGGTTCTATGGCTACACCTTC.

The sample holds many counts of this clonotype. The chain recombines TRBV3-1 with TRBJ2-1; perhaps TRBD2 as D (6 bases). Trimming took off 0 bases at V and 4 bases at J, with 16 bases between the two ends. The CDR3 extends over 17 amino acids. Germline CDR1 is LGHDT and CDR2 is YNNKEL (reference sequence). In nucleotides, the CDR3 is TGTGCCAGCAGCCAAGAGGGTCTGCGGGAAGAATACAATGAGCAGTTCTTC. This translates into CASSQEGLREEYNEQFF.

This clonotype appeared many times. The V call is TRBV7-2, the J call TRBJ2-5; perhaps D is TRBD1 or TRBD2 (5 bases each). Germline assignment: CDR1 SGHTA and CDR2 FQGNSA. The CDR3 spans 15 residues. V lost 2 bases and J lost 0, with 10 bases in between. This CDR3 is CASSLRDGYQETQYF. The CDR3, as DNA: TGTGCCAGCAGCTTAAGGGACGGCTACCAAGAGACCCAGTACTTC.

This clonotype has just one count. Germline is not matched at one junction end, which may reflect a read error. The CDR3 loop is CASSSHRATNEELLF. The CDR3 DNA reads as TGTGCCAGCAGTTCCCACAGGGCAACTAATGAAGAACTGCTTTTT. The chain links TRBV28 to TRBJ1-4; D may be TRBD1 (6 bases). The germline gives CDR1 MDHEN, CDR2 SYDVKM. The CDR3 contains 15 residues.

A word on this clonotype: At one of its ends the junction is not consistent with the germline gene, which may arise from a read error. The chain employs TRBV30 and TRBJ2-5; D might be TRBD1 or TRBD2, each matching 5 bases. Germline loops: CDR1 GTSNPN, CDR2 SVGIG (reference sequence). CDR3 size: 12 residues. The CDR3 loop is CARSAGGGTQYF. Here the CDR3 DNA reads TGTGCCCGGAGTGCGGGTGGGGGGACCCAGTACTTC.

This chain joins TRBV28 and TRBJ1-3, with 7 bases identical to TRBD1. The CDR3 has 15 amino acids. The J segment lost 4 bases and the V segment lost 6 bases, leaving 9 bases of the junction unmatched. Germline CDR1 is MDHEN and CDR2 is SYDVKM. The CDR3 protein is CASSYTGVVGNTIYF. As DNA, the CDR3 is TGTGCCAGCAGCTATACAGGGGTGGTGGGAAACACCATATATTTT.

This clonotype was seen ten or more times. The V call is TRBV7-3, the J call TRBJ2-1, with TRBD2 as a possible D gene (5 bases). Germline CDR1 SGHTA, CDR2 FQGTGA. The CDR3 length is 13 residues. V lost 1 base, J lost 8 bases, and 9 bases lay in between. CDR3 amino acids: CASSLNKRDEQFF. The CDR3 DNA is TGTGCCAGCAGCTTAAATAAGAGGGATGAGCAGTTCTTC.

This clonotype occurred many times. The chain is built from TRBV20-1 and TRBJ1-2; D may be TRBD1 (6 bases). Germline lookup yields CDR1 DFQATT and CDR2 SNEGSKA (reference sequence). The CDR3 sequence is 13 residues long. V was pared by 0 bases and J by 7 bases, with 12 bases between. For the CDR3, the DNA is TGCAGTGCTAGAGAGACCAGGGGACGTGGCTACACCTTC. The encoded protein is CSARETRGRGYTF.

This clonotype has ten or more counts. This chain uses TRBV10-3 with TRBJ2-6; TRBD1 matches 8 bases. V trimming: 5 bases; J trimming: 0 bases; junction bases outside the gene matches: 6. The CDR3 is 17 residues long. From germline, CDR1 is ENHRY and CDR2 SYGVKD. This CDR3 is CAISQTGVDSGANVLTF. CDR3 coding DNA: TGTGCCATCAGTCAGACAGGGGTAGACTCTGGGGCCAACGTCCTGACTTTC.